One and the same sample provided the 14 T cell receptor beta chains below, sequenced in a study of OX40 agonist ivuxolimab in advanced cancers. Method: immunoSEQ multiplex PCR; TCRdb's copy keeps in-frame clones and lacks some. The table includes about 72,000 clones, more than 65% detected once. This material consisted of CD4+ or CD8+ T cells sorted from blood, taken in a trial of the OX40 agonist ivuxolimab. The receptors shown here come from an adult with an advanced solid tumor such as melanoma, head and neck, liver or kidney cancer.

This chain links TRBV5-4 with TRBJ1-2; unclear D gene. The CDR3 runs 16 residues. Per germline, CDR1 SGHNT and CDR2 YYREEE (reference sequence). V shed 4 bases and J shed 5 bases, with 21 bases lying between them. The CDR3 DNA sequence: TGTGCCAGCAGCGGTGAGGACGGTGAGACTTTTTATGGCTACACCTTC. Its translation is CASSGEDGETFYGYTF.

V usage is TRBV7-9 and J usage is TRBJ1-2, with no clear D. The CDR3 spans 13 residues. Germline lookup yields CDR1 SEHNR and CDR2 FQNEAQ (reference sequence). The V gene lost 3 bases and the J gene lost 8 bases, with 13 bases spanning the gap. The CDR3 protein is CASSLRTETGYTF. CDR3 bases: TGTGCCAGCAGCTTGCGGACCGAGACGGGCTACACCTTC.

This chain uses TRBV6-5 with TRBJ1-1; D gene unclear. CDR1 is MNHEY and CDR2 is SVGAGI in the germline V gene. Trimming pared 6 bases from V and 0 bases from J, leaving 11 bases between. The CDR3 extends over 14 amino acids. The DNA of the CDR3 is TGTGCCAGCAGCCCCGGACCAATGAACACTGAAGCTTTCTTT. It yields the protein CASSPGPMNTEAFF.

CDR3 in DNA: TGTGCCACCTACAGCCAGGCCTCGGTAGGGTATGGCTACACCTTC. Encoded protein: CATYSQASVGYGYTF. The V call is TRBV2, the J call TRBJ1-2, with D hard to call. V dropped 10 bases and J dropped 5 bases, with 23 bases sitting between them. The CDR3 totals 15 residues. Germline CDR1 reads SNHLY; CDR2 reads FYNNEI. The full variable domain, in which reference TRBV2 and TRBJ1-2 provide the parts outside the CDR3, is EPEVTQTPSHQVTQMGQEVILRCVPISNHLYFYWYRQILGQKVEFLVSFYNNEISEKSEIFDDQFSVERPDGSNFTLKIRSTKLEDSAMYFCATYSQASVGYGYTFGSGTRLTVV.

The chain has TRBV7-2 and TRBJ2-3; D gene uncertain. The ends were cut back, 4 bases at V and 6 bases at J, with 11 bases in the middle. The germline V gene encodes CDR1 SGHTA and CDR2 FQGNSA. The length of the CDR3 is 13 residues. In DNA, the CDR3 is TGTGCCAGCAGCTCCCGGAAAGGGGATACGCAGTATTTT. Residues: CASSSRKGDTQYF.

The J gene is TRBJ2-2, the V gene TRBV6-4, with TRBD1 matching 7 bases. Germline CDR1 is MRHNA and CDR2 is SNTAGT. This CDR3 spans 13 amino acids. The trim removed 4 bases at V and 6 bases at J, leaving 2 bases unmatched. The CDR3 protein is CASSGQGAGELFF. In DNA, the CDR3 is TGTGCCAGCAGTGGACAGGGCGCCGGGGAGCTGTTTTTT.

This chain connects TRBV5-1 to TRBJ2-3; no definite D call. Trimming cost V 0 bases and J 7 bases, with 6 bases left between them. From germline, CDR1 is SGHRS and CDR2 YFSETQ. This CDR3 is built from 12 residues. The CDR3 is CASSLVPNTQYF. Written as DNA, the CDR3 is TGCGCCAGCAGCTTGGTTCCCAATACGCAGTATTTT.

The chain uses TRBV5-6 and TRBJ2-3, with D uncertain. CDR3 length: 13 amino acids. Germline CDR1 and CDR2: SGHDT and YYEEEE. V lost 5 bases and J 13 bases, leaving 20 bases between the germline ends. The CDR3 region is CASRPKDGALEYF. In nucleotides, the CDR3 is TGTGCCAGCAGGCCCAAGGATGGTGCGCTTGAGTATTTT.

The CDR3 loop reads CASSLGTGGFEPQHF. The CDR3 region has the DNA TGTGCCAGCAGCCTCGGGACAGGGGGTTTTGAGCCCCAGCATTTT. The V call is TRBV9, the J call TRBJ1-5; TRBD1 aligns across 11 bases. There are 15 residues in the CDR3. CDR1 and CDR2 (germline): SGDLS, YYNGEE. V was clipped by 4 bases and J by 8 bases; unmatched bases: 8.

On this clone itself: A read error may produce the germline difference seen at one junction end. This rearrangement joins TRBV29-1 to TRBJ1-2; the D gene is possibly TRBD1 (5 bases). CDR3 size: 13 residues. Germline lookup yields CDR1 SQVTM and CDR2 ANQGSEA. CDR3: CSVEGDYNYGYTF. The CDR3 nucleotides are TGCAGCGTGGAAGGGGATTATAACTATGGCTACACCTTC.

This clone was counted a single time. This chain connects TRBV25-1 to TRBJ2-1, with 10 positions matching TRBD1. This CDR3 is 13 amino acids long. Germline CDR1 MGHDK, CDR2 SYGVNS. The J segment lost 4 bases and the V segment lost 9 bases, leaving 3 bases of the junction unmatched. The CDR3 here is CASRTGGYNEQFF. CDR3 DNA: TGTGCCAGTCGGACAGGGGGGTACAATGAGCAGTTCTTC.

This sequence joins TRBV4-2 and TRBJ1-1; 9 bases agree with TRBD1. Losses at the gene ends were 6 bases for V and 4 bases for J; bases not matched to a gene: 0. Germline-derived CDR1 and CDR2 are LGHNA and YNFKEQ. This CDR3 has 12 residues. The CDR3 sequence: CASRDRGTEAFF. The CDR3 DNA reads TGTGCCAGCAGGGACAGGGGCACTGAAGCTTTCTTT.

The V gene is TRBV4-2, the J gene TRBJ2-1; D is perhaps TRBD2 (6 bases). Trimming shortened V by 4 bases and J by 5 bases, and 18 bases separated the two germline ends. The CDR3 extends over 16 amino acids. CDR1 LGHNA and CDR2 YNFKEQ come from the germline V gene. DNA for the CDR3: TGTGCCAGCAGCCGGGGGACTCCTCCCTTTAACAATGAGCAGTTCTTC. Amino acid sequence: CASSRGTPPFNNEQFF.

This clone was seen many times. V usage is TRBV7-3 and J usage is TRBJ2-1, with D possibly being TRBD2 (6 bases). The germline V gene encodes CDR1 SGHTA and CDR2 FQGTGA. CDR3 length: 13 amino acids. Trimming cost V 0 bases and J 9 bases, with 9 bases left between them. The CDR3 coding sequence is TGTGCCAGCAGCTTAACAGCGACTAGTGAGCAGTTCTTC. This translates into CASSLTATSEQFF.